The 19 T cell receptor beta chains below come from one sample, sequenced in a study of cytomegalovirus exposure and HLA in healthy donors. In the PCR, 60 Vbeta and 13 Jbeta primers were used. Some clones are missing from TCRdb's copy, which holds only in-frame ones; the method was immunoSEQ multiplex PCR. The sample records about 200,000 clones, about three quarters being singletons. The sample consisted of PBMCs. The receptors stem from a middle-aged man in good health and CMV-seronegative.

The rearrangement uses TRBV14 and TRBJ1-3; the D is unclear. The CDR3 totals 13 residues. V lost 2 bases and J lost 4, with 6 bases in between. Germline CDR1 reads SGHDN; CDR2 reads FVKESK. The CDR3 loop is CASSQYSGNTIYF. Written as DNA, the CDR3 is TGTGCCAGCAGCCAATACTCCGGAAACACCATATATTTT.

On this clone: Other DNA sequences in the sample encode the same CDR3. The chain couples TRBV7-2 to TRBJ1-2; possible D gene TRBD1, 5 bases. CDR3 size: 14 residues. Trimming shortened V by 3 bases and J by 2 bases, and 10 bases separated the two germline ends. Germline lookup yields CDR1 SGHTA and CDR2 FQGNSA. CDR3 residues: CASSLGGVNYGYTF. CDR3 sequence (DNA): TGTGCCAGCAGCTTGGGAGGGGTAAACTATGGCTACACCTTC.

The genes are TRBV18 and TRBJ2-7; 7 nucleotides match TRBD1. V lost 1 base, J lost 2 bases, and 2 bases stayed unmatched. CDR3 length: 14 residues. Germline V lookup: CDR1 KGHSH, CDR2 LQKENI. The CDR3 loop reads CASSPQDRPYEQYF. CDR3 bases: TGTGCCAGCTCACCACAGGACAGGCCCTACGAGCAGTACTTC. Complete variable domain (other parts from reference TRBV18 and TRBJ2-7): NAGVMQNPRHLVRRRGQEARLRCSPMKGHSHVYWYRQLPEEGLKFMVYLQKENIIDESGMPKERFSAEFPKEGPSILRIQQVVRGDSAAYFCASSPQDRPYEQYFGPGTRLTVT.

The chain has TRBV7-9 and TRBJ2-7; 7 positions agree with TRBD1. Germline CDR1 is SEHNR and CDR2 is FQNEAQ (reference sequence). The V gene end was trimmed by 1 base and the J gene end by 4 bases; junction bases not matched to a gene: 7. CDR3 size: 15 residues. The DNA for the CDR3 is TGTGCCAGCAGCTTAGATCAGGGGGATGCATACGAGCAGTACTTC. Its protein product is CASSLDQGDAYEQYF.

As to this clone: At one boundary the junction diverges from the germline segment, which might be a read error. CDR3 DNA sequence: TGTGCTAGTGGTTTTGTGGCAGGGCTTTCCTATAGCTACACCTTC. Translation: CASGFVAGLSYSYTF. The chain couples TRBV12-5 to TRBJ1-2, with a weak D call TRBD1 (5 bases). The CDR3 sequence is 15 residues long. Germline V gene data show CDR1 as LGHNT and CDR2 as FRNRAP.

The chain employs TRBV27 and TRBJ2-1, with D possibly being TRBD1 (7 bases). Germline V gene data show CDR1 as MNHEY and CDR2 as SMNVEV (reference sequence). V was cut by 2 bases and J by 8 bases, with 19 bases left in between. The CDR3 loop spans 16 amino acids. The CDR3 bases are TGTGCCAGCAGTTTAGATCCCGGCAGGGGGGTCTATGAGCAGTTCTTC. This sequence encodes CASSLDPGRGVYEQFF.

The chain combines TRBV2 with TRBJ2-2; TRBD2 matches 11 bases. The V gene's germline CDR1 is SNHLY and CDR2 FYNNEI. This CDR3 has 15 residues. J gave up 10 bases and V 2 bases, and 6 bases lay outside the gene matches. This CDR3 is CASSEITSGREELFF. The CDR3 DNA reads as TGTGCCAGCAGTGAAATAACTAGCGGGAGAGAGGAGCTGTTTTTT.

The chain uses TRBV9 and TRBJ2-3, with D perhaps TRBD2 (6 bases). The CDR3 is 16 residues long. Between the trimmed V and J ends, which lost 5 bases and 0 bases, there was a span of 16 bases. Per germline, CDR1 SGDLS and CDR2 YYNGEE. Written as DNA, the CDR3 is TGTGCCAGCAGTGCTCCGGCGGGGTCTAGCACAGATACGCAGTATTTT. Translating it yields CASSAPAGSSTDTQYF.

The rearrangement links TRBV29-1 to TRBJ2-6, with 10 bases lining up with TRBD1. Per germline, CDR1 SQVTM and CDR2 ANQGSEA. V was pared by 6 bases and J by 0 bases, with 8 bases of the junction left unmatched. The CDR3 length is 17 residues. CDR3 in amino acids: CSVPTGTGDSGANVLTF. The CDR3 bases are TGCAGCGTCCCGACCGGGACAGGGGACTCTGGGGCCAACGTCCTGACTTTC.

The rearrangement joins TRBV7-3 to TRBJ2-5; 14 bases align to TRBD2. Per germline, CDR1 SGHTA and CDR2 FQGTGA. Trimming removed 4 bases from V and 4 bases from J; junction bases left unmatched: 2. This CDR3 spans 15 amino acids. DNA of the CDR3: TGTGCCAGCAGCTCCGGACTAGCGGGAGGAGAGACCCAGTACTTC. Its protein product is CASSSGLAGGETQYF. The complete variable domain, with remaining parts taken from reference TRBV7-3 and TRBJ2-5, reads GAGVSQTPSNKVTEKGKYVELRCDPISGHTALYWYRQSLGQGPEFLIYFQGTGAADDSGLPNDRFFAVRPEGSVSTLKIQRTERGDSAVYLCASSSGLAGGETQYFGPGTRLLVL.

This sequence joins TRBV7-3 and TRBJ2-1; the match to TRBD2 covers 8 bases. This CDR3 region has 13 residues. V trimming: 4 bases; J trimming: 7 bases; junction bases outside the gene matches: 3. The germline V gene has CDR1 SGHTA and CDR2 FQGTGA. The CDR3 nucleotides are TGTGCCAGCAGCTGGTTAGCGGGGAATGAGCAGTTCTTC. Its protein product is CASSWLAGNEQFF.

This clone was observed a handful of times. The gene calls are TRBV18 and TRBJ2-7; 12 nucleotides align to TRBD2. This CDR3 region has 16 residues. The V gene end was trimmed by 0 bases and the J gene end by 5 bases; junction bases not matched to a gene: 5. CDR1 and CDR2 (germline): KGHSH, LQKENI. CDR3 DNA: TGTGCCAGCTCACCACCGGTTCTAGCGGGAGGGAACGAGCAGTACTTC. Residues: CASSPPVLAGGNEQYF.

This clone came up once. The DNA of the CDR3 is TGTGCCAGCAGTTACGACAGGGGCGGCTATGGCTACACCTTC. Translating it yields CASSYDRGGYGYTF. V is TRBV2 and J is TRBJ1-2, with 8 bases that match TRBD1. With 5 bases clipped from V and 4 bases from J, the junction kept 6 bases outside the gene matches. CDR3 length: 14 amino acids. Germline values: CDR1 SNHLY, CDR2 FYNNEI.

The chain uses TRBV25-1 and TRBJ2-7; 9 bases are shared with TRBD1. The CDR3 is 12 amino acids. V was pared by 10 bases and J by 2 bases, with 3 bases of the junction left unmatched. Germline lookup yields CDR1 MGHDK and CDR2 SYGVNS. The CDR3, as DNA: TGTGCCAACCGGGACAGGGCCTACGAGCAGTACTTC. Its protein is CANRDRAYEQYF.

The J gene is TRBJ2-2, the V gene TRBV5-1; 9 bases agree with TRBD1. The CDR3 is 15 amino acids. With V trimmed by 4 bases and J by 3 bases, 4 bases remained unmatched. Germline CDR1 is SGHRS and CDR2 is YFSETQ. CDR3 amino acids: CASSKDRGDTGELFF. The CDR3 bases are TGCGCCAGCAGCAAAGACAGGGGGGACACCGGGGAGCTGTTTTTT.

This clone was observed a handful of times. The rearrangement links TRBV6-1 to TRBJ2-7; D is possibly TRBD1 (6 bases). V was trimmed by 0 bases and J by 3 bases, leaving 12 bases between them. Germline CDR1 MNHNS, CDR2 SASEGT. The length of the CDR3 is 15 residues. The CDR3 nucleotides are TGTGCCAGCAGTGAAGCGTTGGACAGACACTACGAGCAGTACTTC. Protein sequence: CASSEALDRHYEQYF.

The chain is built from TRBV15 and TRBJ1-2; D is ambiguous. V was trimmed by 0 bases and J by 7 bases, leaving 15 bases between them. Germline CDR1 and CDR2: LNHNV and YYDKDF (reference sequence). CDR3 length: 15 residues. The CDR3 here is CATSRDRTVSGGYTF. The CDR3 region has the DNA TGTGCCACCAGCAGAGATCGGACGGTGAGCGGTGGCTACACCTTC.

V usage is TRBV5-1 and J usage is TRBJ2-7; 7 nucleotides match TRBD2. Germline CDR1 reads SGHRS; CDR2 reads YFSETQ. The ends lost 4 bases at V and 4 bases at J; junction bases unmatched: 8. The CDR3 sequence is 14 residues long. The CDR3 reads CASSPGGDLYEQYF. CDR3 DNA sequence: TGCGCCAGCAGCCCTGGGGGGGATTTATACGAGCAGTACTTC.

Regarding this clone: Other DNA sequences in this specimen translate into the identical CDR3. CDR3 in amino acids: CASSEAQYNEQFF. The CDR3 DNA reads TGTGCCAGCAGTGAAGCGCAGTACAATGAGCAGTTCTTC. This sequence joins TRBV2 and TRBJ2-1; D gene ambiguous. The germline gives CDR1 SNHLY, CDR2 FYNNEI. Trimming removed 0 bases at V and 4 bases at J, with 4 bases between. The CDR3 is 13 residues long.